These T cell receptor beta chains were read from a single sample in a study of cytomegalovirus exposure and HLA in healthy donors. The assay was immunoSEQ multiplex PCR, and TCRdb's table has in-frame clones only and misses some. The table shows under 300,000 clones, with roughly two thirds occurring only once. Sequencing was done on a sample of PBMCs. These receptors all come from a female donor in good health and CMV-seronegative. The CDR3 runs from the conserved cysteine through the conserved F or W. The D gene is left open where the match is weak.

J | D | V | DNA | CDR3
TRBJ2-7 | TRBD2 | TRBV27 | TGTGCCACCAGGGGAGCTGCGGGAGGGCTTTACGAGCAGTACTTC | CATRGAAGGLYEQYF
TRBJ2-2 | NA | TRBV10-1 | TGCGCCAGCAGGTCCGGCGGGGAGCTGTTTTTT | CASRSGGELFF
TRBJ1-1 | NA | TRBV11-3 | TGTGCCAGCAGCCCAAGGCCCACAGGTCTGAACACTGAAGCTTTCTTT | CASSPRPTGLNTEAFF
TRBJ1-1 | NA | TRBV18 | TGTGCCAGCTCACCACCCCGGGGGGGGCAGGGGACTGAAGCTTTCTTT | CASSPPRGGQGTEAFF
TRBJ2-3 | TRBD2 | TRBV7-7 | TGTGCTAGCAGCCCGGGAGGGACAGATACGCAGTATTTT | CASSPGGTDTQYF
TRBJ2-7 | TRBD2 | TRBV10-1 | TGCGCCAGCAGTGTCGGGAGGGCCGGAGAGCAGTACTTC | CASSVGRAGEQYF
TRBJ1-2 | TRBD1 | TRBV4-1 | TGCGCCAGCAGCCATCCCCGGGACAGGGCGGGGGGTGGCTACACCTTC | CASSHPRDRAGGGYTF
TRBJ2-4 | NA | TRBV6-1 | TGTGCCAGCAGCGTTAAAGGGAGAAACATTCAGTACTTC | CASSVKGRNIQYF
TRBJ2-7 | NA | TRBV30 | TGTGCCTGGAGAGCACTAGCCCGCTCCTACGAGCAGTACTTC | CAWRALARSYEQYF
TRBJ2-3 | TRBD2 | TRBV28 | TGTGCCAGCAGTTTTTCCGGACTAGGATTAGATACGCAGTATTTT | CASSFSGLGLDTQYF
TRBJ1-3 | TRBD1 | TRBV7-9 | TGTGCCAGCAGCTCAGGGGGGTACAGGGGAAGCTCTGGAAACACCATATATTTT | CASSSGGYRGSSGNTIYF